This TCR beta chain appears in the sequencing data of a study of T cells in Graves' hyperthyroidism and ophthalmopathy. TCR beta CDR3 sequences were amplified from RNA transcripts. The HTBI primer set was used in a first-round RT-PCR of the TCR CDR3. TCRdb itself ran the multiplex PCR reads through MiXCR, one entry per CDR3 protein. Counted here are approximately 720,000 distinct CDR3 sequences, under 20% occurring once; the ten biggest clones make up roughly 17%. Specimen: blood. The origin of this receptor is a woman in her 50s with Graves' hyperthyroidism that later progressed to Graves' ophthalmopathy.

Here the CDR3 reads CASSLVLAETDTQYF. The DNA of the CDR3 is TGTGCCAGCAGCTTGGTGCTAGCAGAGACAGATACGCAGTATTTT. The gene calls are TRBV5-5 and TRBJ2-3; the D gene is possibly TRBD2 (5 bases). The CDR3 length is 15 residues. Trimming pared 0 bases from V and 3 bases from J, leaving 11 bases between. Germline CDR1 reads SGHKS; CDR2 reads YYEKEE (reference sequence).